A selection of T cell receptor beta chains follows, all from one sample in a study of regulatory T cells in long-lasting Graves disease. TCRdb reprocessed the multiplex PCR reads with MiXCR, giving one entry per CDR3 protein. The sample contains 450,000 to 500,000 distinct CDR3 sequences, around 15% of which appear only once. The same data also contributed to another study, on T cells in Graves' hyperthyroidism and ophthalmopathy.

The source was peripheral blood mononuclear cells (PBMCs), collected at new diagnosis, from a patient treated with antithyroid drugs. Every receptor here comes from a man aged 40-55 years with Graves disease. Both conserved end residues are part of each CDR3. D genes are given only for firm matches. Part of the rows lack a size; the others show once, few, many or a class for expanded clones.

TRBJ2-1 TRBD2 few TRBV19 TGTGCCAGTAGTAAAGGGACTAGCGGAAACAATGAGCAGTTCTTC CASSKGTSGNNEQFF
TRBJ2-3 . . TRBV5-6 TGTGCCAGCAGCCACGGGGTTCGAGTCACAGATACGCAGTATTTT CASSHGVRVTDTQYF
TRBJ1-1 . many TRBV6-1 TGTGCCAGCAGTAAACTCAGGACAGAAGCTTTCTTT CASSKLRTEAFF
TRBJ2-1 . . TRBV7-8 TGTGCCAGCAGCCCTCCCACTAGGCCGAATGAGCAGTTCTTC CASSPPTRPNEQFF
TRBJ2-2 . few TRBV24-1 TGTGCCACCAGTGCGGGACCCCCGAATACCGGGGAGCTGTTTTTT CATSAGPPNTGELFF
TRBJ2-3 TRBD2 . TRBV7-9 TGTGCCAGCAGCTTAGCAAGCGGGAGGGCCTCGCCTACAGACACAGATACGCAGTATTTT CASSLASGRASPTDTDTQYF
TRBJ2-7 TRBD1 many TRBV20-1 TGCAGTGCGACCGACAGGGTGGGGGAGCAGTACTTC CSATDRVGEQYF
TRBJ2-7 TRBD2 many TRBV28 TGTGCCAGCAGTTTGGGGAGGGACGAGCAGTACTTC CASSLGRDEQYF
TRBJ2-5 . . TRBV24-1 TGTGCCACTGGGGGTGGGGGGCGAGAGACCCAGTACTTC CATGGGGRETQYF
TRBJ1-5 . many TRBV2 TGTGCCAGCAGGTTTCAGTATAGCAATCAGCCCCAGCATTTT CASRFQYSNQPQHF
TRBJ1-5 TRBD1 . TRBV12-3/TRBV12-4 TGTGCCAGCAGTGTTACAGGGGGCTCTCAGCCCCAGCATTTT CASSVTGGSQPQHF
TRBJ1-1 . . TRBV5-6 TGTGCCAGCATCCCCGGTCGGGGGGTAAACACTGAAGCTTTCTTT CASIPGRGVNTEAFF
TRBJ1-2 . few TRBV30 TGTGCCTGGAGGGCAAACAGGGATAACTATGGCTACACCTTC CAWRANRDNYGYTF
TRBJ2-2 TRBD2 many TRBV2 TGTGCCAGCAGTGATCTAGCGGGAGGATCCACCGGGGAGCTGTTTTTT CASSDLAGGSTGELFF
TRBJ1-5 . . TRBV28 TGTGCCAGCAGTTTACCGGGAGTACCTCATGGCGAACCCCAGCATTTT CASSLPGVPHGEPQHF
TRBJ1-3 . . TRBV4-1 TGCGCCAGCAGCCAAGATACGCCGGGAAACACCATATATTTT CASSQDTPGNTIYF
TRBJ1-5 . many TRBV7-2 TGTGCCAGCAGCTCAGGGAGTGGCAATCAGCCCCAGCATTTT CASSSGSGNQPQHF
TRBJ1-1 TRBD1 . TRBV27 TGTGCCAGCAGTCCGCGACAGGGCAGCTCCACTGAAGCTCTCTTT CASSPRQGSSTEALF
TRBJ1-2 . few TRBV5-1 TGCGCCAGCAGTCAAACAGGGAGCAGGGACTATGGCTACACCTTC CASSQTGSRDYGYTF
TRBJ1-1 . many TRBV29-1 TGCAGCGTTCGAGAGGGAGAGACTGAAGCTTTCTTT CSVREGETEAFF
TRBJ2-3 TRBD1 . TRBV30 TGTGCCTGGAGTGTACGAGGGGGCACTACGCAGTATTTT CAWSVRGGTTQYF
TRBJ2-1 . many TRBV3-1 TGTGCCAGCAGCCAAGCAAGGTACAATGAGCAGTTCTTC CASSQARYNEQFF
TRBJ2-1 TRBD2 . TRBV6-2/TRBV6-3 TGTGCCAGCAGTTTGACTAGCGGGAGTTTAAGTGAGCAGTTCTTC CASSLTSGSLSEQFF
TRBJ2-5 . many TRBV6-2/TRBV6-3 TGTGCCAGCAGATTAGTTCCGTCCTTTCAAGAGACCCAGTACTTC CASRLVPSFQETQYF
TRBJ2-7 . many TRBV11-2 TGTGCCAGCAGCGCTAGTCATGGGGTCTCCTGGTACGAGCAGTACTTC CASSASHGVSWYEQYF
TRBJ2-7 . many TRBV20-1 TGCAGTGCTAGGGAGCTAGCTTCTGGGGGAGGGGGCTACGAGCAGTACTTC CSARELASGGGGYEQYF
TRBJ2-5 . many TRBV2 TGTGCCAGCAGTGAAATAGCTGCGGTGGGATTTCGAGAGACCCAGTACTTC CASSEIAAVGFRETQYF
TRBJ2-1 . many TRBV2 TGTGCCAGCGCCGTCCCAGGGGGGGAGCAGTTCTTC CASAVPGGEQFF
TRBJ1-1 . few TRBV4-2 TGTGCCAGCAGCCCCCATGGGGACAACACTGAAGCTTTCTTT CASSPHGDNTEAFF
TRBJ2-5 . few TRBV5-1 TGCGCCAGCAGCTCCGACCTGGGGGAGACCCAGTACTTC CASSSDLGETQYF
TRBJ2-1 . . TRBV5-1 TGCGCCAGCAGCTCAACACCCGAGGTGTACAATGAGCAGTTCTTC CASSSTPEVYNEQFF
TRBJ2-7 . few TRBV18 TGTGCCAGCTCACCCCCTTACGAGGAGCAGTACTTC CASSPPYEEQYF
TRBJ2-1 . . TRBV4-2 TGTGCCAGCAGCCAAGATTTTACGCGCGGGACGGGTGAGCAGTTCTTC CASSQDFTRGTGEQFF
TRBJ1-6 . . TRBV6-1 TGTGCCAGCAGTGACCTGGGAGGATCACCCCTCCACTTT CASSDLGGSPLHF
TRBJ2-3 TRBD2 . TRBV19 TGTGCCAGTAGTATAGGCGCCGGGAGGACTAGCACAGATACGCAGTATTTT CASSIGAGRTSTDTQYF
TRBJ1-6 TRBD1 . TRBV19 TGTGCCAGTAGTACAGACAGGGATTCACCCCTCCACTTT CASSTDRDSPLHF
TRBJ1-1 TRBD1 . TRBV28 TGTGCCAGCAGTTCAGGGGACAGGGGGTGGGGGACTGAAGCTTTCTTT CASSSGDRGWGTEAFF
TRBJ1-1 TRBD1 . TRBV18 TGTGCCAGCTCAACGGACAGGACCCTTGAAGCTTTCTTT CASSTDRTLEAFF
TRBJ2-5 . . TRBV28 TGTGCCAGCAGCACCCGGACTGCGTACCAAGAGACCCAGTACTTC CASSTRTAYQETQYF